This T cell receptor beta chain was found in a study of vaccination and CD4 T cells after COVID-19. Time point given: late sampling 161 to 241 days after vaccination in a few convalescent patients. As to treatment: roughly 10-day PBMC culture with coronavirus spike peptide pools or control peptides (ViraFEST assay). At both days 3 and 7, half the medium was replaced with fresh IL-2 medium. Cultured CD4+ T-cell DNA underwent Oncomine TCR Beta short-read sequencing. TCRdb recomputed calls from the PCR reads with MiXCR, one row per CDR3 protein. The sample consists of about 20,000 distinct CDR3 sequences, approximately 42% of them appearing once. J lost 4 bases, V lost 6 bases, and 12 bases had no gene match. The germline V gene encodes CDR1 MDHEN and CDR2 SYDVKM. The CDR3 has 15 amino acids. This clonotype appeared a few times. Its antigen is not known.

The chain carries TRBV28 and TRBJ2-7; 7 bases are a match to TRBD1. Sequencing was performed on CD4+ T cells from blood, cultured in vitro, taken about 7 months after SARS-CoV-2 vaccination. This receptor was identified in a human donor who had recovered from COVID-19. The CDR3 is CASSRTGYGAYEQYF. The CDR3 coding sequence is TGTGCCAGCAGCCGGACAGGATATGGGGCTTACGAGCAGTACTTC.